This T cell receptor (beta chain) was documented in a study of tumor and adjacent non-tumor tissue in lung cancer. On the study more broadly: The patients, 9 to 11 men and a handful of women, were roughly 30 to 80 with stage I to III disease.

Three rounds of nested PCR, following a modified ARM-PCR protocol, produced the TCRbeta library. A single record per CDR3 protein comes from TCRdb applying MiXCR to the multiplex PCR reads. The sample includes around 76,000 distinct CDR3 sequences, over 60% of them seen just once. The length of the CDR3 is 15 residues. Germline values: CDR1 SGHAT, CDR2 FQNNGV. The template was RNA from unsorted bulk tissue. More than 3 cm separated this lung sample from the edge of the tumor. This clonotype has only a few counts. The junction differs from germline at one of its ends, possibly a read error. The TCR was taken from a man between 65 and 79 years old with non-small cell lung cancer. The rearrangement links TRBV11-2 to TRBJ1-5; D call uncertain. Sequences were obtained from distant non-tumor lung tissue. The CDR3 loop reads CASSLEGKEGQPHHF. The CDR3 DNA reads TGTGCCAGCAGCTTAGAGGGCAAGGAGGGTCAGCCCCATCATTTT. Full variable domain (rest looked up from reference TRBV11-2 and TRBJ1-5): EAGVAQSPRYKIIEKRQSVAFWCNPISGHATLYWYQQILGQGPKLLIQFQNNGVVDDSQLPKDRFSAERLKGVDSTLKIQPAKLEDSAVYLCASSLEGKEGQPHHFGDGTRLSIL.